These 25 T cell receptor beta chains were all obtained from the same sample, sequenced in a study of shared clonotypes between healthy human individuals. CD8 cells classed as naive were CD45RO-negative and positively selected for CCR7, excluding terminally differentiated effector memory CD45RA+ cells. Clones were sequenced by immunoSEQ multiplex PCR, and TCRdb holds only the in-frame ones, with some missing. The sample has some 1,900,000 clones; about 94% are singletons. What was sequenced was naive CD8+ T cells sorted from blood. The source is a man aged 18-30 years in good health.

The chain recombines TRBV13 with TRBJ2-7; D may be TRBD1 (5 bases). Germline V CDR1 and CDR2: PRHDT, FYEKMQ (reference sequence). This CDR3 is 13 amino acids long. V lost 4 bases and J 2 bases, leaving 9 bases between the germline ends. CDR3 nucleotide sequence: TGTGCCAGCAGCTCAGGGAACACCTACGAGCAGTACTTC. This encodes CASSSGNTYEQYF.

The rearrangement links TRBV5-1 to TRBJ1-1, with unresolved D. Germline CDR1 and CDR2: SGHRS and YFSETQ. Deletions cut 0 bases from V and 0 bases from J, with 12 bases between. The CDR3 loop spans 16 amino acids. CDR3 bases: TGCGCCAGCAGCTTGGTGTGGGGTGATCTGAACACTGAAGCTTTCTTT. Translating it yields CASSLVWGDLNTEAFF. Using reference TRBV5-1 and TRBJ1-1 for the parts outside the CDR3, the full variable domain is KAGVTQTPRYLIKTRGQQVTLSCSPISGHRSVSWYQQTPGQGLQFLFEYFSETQRNKGNFPGRFSGRQFSNSRSEMNVSTLELGDSALYLCASSLVWGDLNTEAFFGQGTRLTVV.

The chain couples TRBV27 to TRBJ2-1; 11 positions agree with TRBD1. CDR3 length: 16 amino acids. Germline V CDR1 and CDR2: MNHEY, SMNVEV (reference sequence). V dropped 9 bases and J dropped 3; count of bases not matched to a gene: 10. The chain's CDR3 is CASQPGTGGGYNEQFF. CDR3 sequence (DNA): TGTGCCAGTCAACCCGGGACAGGGGGTGGCTACAATGAGCAGTTCTTC.

The V and J genes are TRBV4-1 and TRBJ1-4; D perhaps matches TRBD1 (5 bases). The CDR3 extends over 16 amino acids. Trimming shortened V by 4 bases and J by 8 bases, and 20 bases separated the two germline ends. CDR1 is MGHRA, CDR2 YSYEKL, per germline. The CDR3, as DNA: TGCGCCAGCAGCCCGGAATGGCAGGGTGATGGCGAAAAACTGTTTTTT. Amino acid sequence: CASSPEWQGDGEKLFF.

This clone showed up just a few times. The junction does not match germline at one end; this may be a read error. The chain's CDR3 is CASTQQDKNTEAFF. DNA of the CDR3: TGCGCCAGCACCCAACAAGACAAGAACACTGAAGCTTTCTTT. The chain recombines TRBV4-1 with TRBJ1-1; D gene ambiguous. Looked up from germline, CDR1 is MGHRA and CDR2 is YSYEKL. The CDR3 runs 14 residues.

The V and J genes are TRBV5-6 and TRBJ1-2; a possible D gene is TRBD1 (6 bases). V was trimmed by 0 bases and J by 4 bases, leaving 19 bases between them. The germline CDR1 and CDR2 sequences are SGHDT and YYEEEE. The length of the CDR3 is 17 residues. As DNA, the CDR3 is TGTGCCAGCAGCTTGGGTCATCAGGCCACAGGGCTCTATGGCTACACCTTC. Translation: CASSLGHQATGLYGYTF.

J is TRBJ1-2 and V is TRBV7-9; 7 nucleotides match TRBD1. Germline V CDR1 and CDR2: SEHNR, FQNEAQ (reference sequence). The trim removed 0 bases at V and 2 bases at J, leaving 3 bases unmatched. The CDR3 contains 15 residues. The CDR3, as DNA: TGTGCCAGCAGCTTAGCAGGGGGACAGAACTATGGCTACACCTTC. Its translation is CASSLAGGQNYGYTF.

This chain uses TRBV27 with TRBJ2-1, with unresolved D. The CDR3 consists of 13 residues. V was pared by 5 bases and J by 4 bases, with 9 bases between. Germline V gene data show CDR1 as MNHEY and CDR2 as SMNVEV (reference sequence). This CDR3 reads CASSTDWYNEQFF. The CDR3 nucleotides are TGTGCCAGCAGTACCGACTGGTACAATGAGCAGTTCTTC.

The chain joins TRBV7-6 to TRBJ2-7; the D gene is possibly TRBD2 (5 bases). Germline V gene lookup returns CDR1 SGHVS and CDR2 FNYEAQ. The CDR3 loop spans 13 amino acids. V gave up 1 base and J gave up 6 bases, with 10 bases separating them. CDR3 bases: TGTGCCAGCAGCTTAGGCGGACTCGGCGAGCAGTACTTC. It encodes CASSLGGLGEQYF.

The table lists this clone with a count of one. This sequence joins TRBV19 and TRBJ2-7; 11 nucleotides match TRBD1. CDR3 length equals 17 residues. The germline gives CDR1 LNHDA, CDR2 SQIVND (reference sequence). Germline trimming cut 6 bases from V and 5 bases from J; bases unmatched to any gene: 15. The CDR3 is CASRGLEPGQGVDEQYF. CDR3 nucleotides: TGTGCCAGTAGAGGGCTCGAACCGGGACAGGGGGTGGACGAGCAGTACTTC. The variable domain in full, with the rest retrieved from reference TRBV19 and TRBJ2-7, is DGGITQSPKYLFRKEGQNVTLSCEQNLNHDAMYWYRQDPGQGLRLIYYSQIVNDFQKGDIAEGYSVSREKKESFPLTVTSAQKNPTAFYLCASRGLEPGQGVDEQYFGPGTRLTVT.

The chain employs TRBV27 and TRBJ1-1; the D gene is possibly TRBD1 (6 bases). CDR3 size: 14 residues. The germline V gene encodes CDR1 MNHEY and CDR2 SMNVEV (reference sequence). V was trimmed by 7 bases and J by 0 bases, leaving 12 bases between them. The CDR3 DNA follows: TGTGCCAGCACTCCCACAGGGTTGAACACTGAAGCTTTCTTT. The encoded protein is CASTPTGLNTEAFF.

The genes are TRBV29-1 and TRBJ1-3; D might be TRBD1 (5 bases). The CDR3 extends over 13 amino acids. V was shortened by 7 bases and J by 3 bases, with 13 bases between the two germline ends. Germline V gives CDR1 SQVTM, CDR2 ANQGSEA. CDR3 bases: TGCAGCGCAACTGGGGGAAGTGGAAACACCATATATTTT. Its protein is CSATGGSGNTIYF.

This sequence joins TRBV29-1 and TRBJ1-2; possible D gene TRBD1, 6 bases. The CDR3 covers 14 residues. Trimming pared 6 bases from V and 0 bases from J, leaving 14 bases between. Germline V gene lookup returns CDR1 SQVTM and CDR2 ANQGSEA. In DNA form, the CDR3 reads TGCAGCGTCGTGGGGGGCGGAACTAACTATGGCTACACCTTC. Protein: CSVVGGGTNYGYTF.

V usage is TRBV5-5 and J usage is TRBJ1-4; D uncertain. V was clipped by 1 base and J by 5 bases, with 18 bases between them. The CDR3 has 17 residues. Germline V lookup: CDR1 SGHKS, CDR2 YYEKEE (reference sequence). The CDR3 spells CASSLFVIPAGNEKLFF. The CDR3 bases are TGTGCCAGCAGCTTGTTTGTCATCCCGGCGGGAAATGAAAAACTGTTTTTT.

This rearrangement joins TRBV27 to TRBJ2-7; 7 bases fit TRBD1. This CDR3 contains 14 residues. The ends lost 2 bases at V and 7 bases at J; junction bases unmatched: 8. Germline lookup yields CDR1 MNHEY and CDR2 SMNVEV (reference sequence). The CDR3 DNA reads as TGTGCCAGCAGTTTAGGAACAGGGGAGTGGGAGCAGTACTTC. It codes for CASSLGTGEWEQYF.

Note on this clone: An end of the junction does not agree with germline; a read error may underlie this. Other DNA variants within this sample encode the same CDR3. The chain links TRBV7-7 to TRBJ2-1; D is possibly TRBD1 or TRBD2 (5 bases each). Per the germline V gene, CDR1 is SSHAT and CDR2 is FNYEAQ (reference sequence). This CDR3 region has 15 residues. The CDR3 reads CASSSGASSYNEQFF. CDR3 coding DNA: TGTGCTAGCAGCTCCGGGGCTAGCTCCTACAATGAGCAGTTCTTC.

The chain recombines TRBV2 with TRBJ2-2; 9 bases are a match to TRBD2. The V and J ends lost 7 bases and 7 bases, in that order; junction bases with no gene match: 10. CDR3 size: 15 residues. Germline V gives CDR1 SNHLY, CDR2 FYNNEI. CDR3 coding DNA: TGTGCCAGCAAGGTGGCGGGAGGGTATGGCGGGGAGCTGTTTTTT. Its translation: CASKVAGGYGGELFF.

On this clone itself: This sample also contains other DNA sequences that code for the same CDR3. The gene calls are TRBV11-3 and TRBJ2-1, with D perhaps matching TRBD1 (6 bases). Deletions cut 5 bases from V and 0 bases from J, with 11 bases between. This CDR3 has 15 amino acids. Germline lookup yields CDR1 SGHNT and CDR2 YENEEA. The CDR3 here is CASSPDRSSYNEQFF. CDR3 nucleotide sequence: TGTGCCAGCAGCCCCGACAGGAGCTCCTACAATGAGCAGTTCTTC.

The J gene is TRBJ1-4, the V gene TRBV9, with a possible D match to TRBD1 (5 bases). This CDR3 spans 15 amino acids. Germline CDR1 and CDR2: SGDLS and YYNGEE. Trimming took off 0 bases at V and 5 bases at J, with 11 bases between the two ends. For the CDR3, the DNA is TGTGCCAGCAGCGTAGCTGGGGGTAGGAATGAAAAACTGTTTTTT. Amino acid sequence: CASSVAGGRNEKLFF. The full variable domain, rest sourced from reference TRBV9 and TRBJ1-4, is DSGVTQTPKHLITATGQRVTLRCSPRSGDLSVYWYQQSLDQGLQFLIQYYNGEERAKGNILERFSAQQFPDLHSELNLSSLELGDSALYFCASSVAGGRNEKLFFGSGTQLSVL.

In regard to this clone: The sample carries other DNA sequences with the same CDR3. The rearrangement joins TRBV11-2 to TRBJ2-3; D is ambiguous. V was clipped by 5 bases and J by 2 bases, with 5 bases between them. The germline V gene encodes CDR1 SGHAT and CDR2 FQNNGV. The CDR3 is 12 amino acids. The CDR3 nucleotides read TGTGCCAGCAGCCTTTACACAGATACGCAGTATTTT. Residues: CASSLYTDTQYF.

This chain joins TRBV7-9 and TRBJ2-7; 7 bases are a match to TRBD2. The CDR3 sequence is 13 residues long. J lost 3 bases, V lost 5 bases, and 4 bases had no gene match. CDR1 is SEHNR, CDR2 FQNEAQ, per germline (reference sequence). CDR3 protein: CASSDGTIYEQYF. The DNA for the CDR3 is TGTGCCAGCAGCGACGGGACTATCTACGAGCAGTACTTC.

This sequence joins TRBV5-1 and TRBJ2-1; 11 bases are a match to TRBD2. This CDR3 contains 16 residues. Germline CDR1 reads SGHRS; CDR2 reads YFSETQ. V was pared by 4 bases and J by 9 bases, with 12 bases of the junction left unmatched. CDR3 protein: CASSHRSDSGRVEQFF. As DNA, the CDR3 is TGCGCCAGCAGCCACCGTTCGGATAGCGGGAGGGTTGAGCAGTTCTTC.

This chain joins TRBV5-8 and TRBJ2-6; D might be TRBD1 (5 bases). CDR1 and CDR2 (germline): SGHTS, YDEGEE. Between the trimmed V and J ends, which lost 3 bases and 0 bases, there was a span of 10 bases. The CDR3 is made up of 16 amino acids. CDR3 amino acids: CASSSGHSSGANVLTF. The CDR3 bases are TGTGCCAGCAGCTCTGGACATTCCTCTGGGGCCAACGTCCTGACTTTC.

The chain links TRBV13 to TRBJ2-5, with 7 bases aligning to TRBD2. Germline trimming cut 2 bases from V and 2 bases from J; bases unmatched to any gene: 8. CDR3 length: 16 amino acids. Germline V lookup: CDR1 PRHDT, CDR2 FYEKMQ (reference sequence). The CDR3 nucleotides read TGTGCCAGCAGCTTACAAAGGGAGGGCCTACAAGAGACCCAGTACTTC. This encodes CASSLQREGLQETQYF.

CDR3 in DNA: TGTGCCAGCAGTCCAGAGGTGGCAGATACGCAGTATTTT. It encodes CASSPEVADTQYF. The rearrangement uses TRBV14 and TRBJ2-3; D gene ambiguous. The CDR3 is 13 residues long. Germline CDR1 reads SGHDN; CDR2 reads FVKESK. Trimming took off 6 bases at V and 4 bases at J, with 11 bases between the two ends.